This entry lists 9 T cell receptor beta chains sequenced from one sample in a study of monozygotic twins with inflammatory bowel disease. Using the 5' RACE reads, TCRdb records one entry per CDR3 protein without DNA. The sample holds a few hundred thousand distinct CDR3 sequences. The sequenced sample was blood. Receptors originate from a human donor with ulcerative colitis or Crohn's disease, or a healthy co-twin of an affected twin (not recorded which).

The chain is built from TRBV6-5 and TRBJ2-1; TCRdb's D call of TRBD1 is untestable without DNA. From germline, CDR1 is MNHEY and CDR2 SVGAGI. The CDR3 is 16 residues long. CDR3: CASSYSTGEIYNEQFF.

The gene calls are TRBV14 and TRBJ2-7; TCRdb names TRBD2, which stays unverified in the absence of DNA. CDR3 length: 16 amino acids. Germline V gene lookup returns CDR1 SGHDN and CDR2 FVKESK. The CDR3 region is CASSKKPGLVAYEQYF.

The CDR3 region is CASSQERGAEAGELFF. The J gene is TRBJ2-2, the V gene TRBV3-1; TCRdb proposes TRBD2, but this gene call is untestable without DNA. Germline CDR1 and CDR2: LGHDT and YNNKEL (reference sequence). The CDR3 has 16 residues. Complete variable domain (other parts from reference TRBV3-1 and TRBJ2-2): DTAVSQTPKYLVTQMGNDKSIKCEQNLGHDTMYWYKQDSKKFLKIMFSYNNKELIINETVPNRFSPKSPDKAHLNLHINSLELGDSAVYFCASSQERGAEAGELFFGEGSRLTVL.

The J gene is TRBJ2-3, the V gene TRBV12-3 or TRBV12-4; without DNA, the TCRdb call of TRBD2 cannot be checked. The CDR3 has 15 residues. The chain's CDR3 is CASSHRTSGRDTQYF.

The V and J genes are TRBV5-1 and TRBJ2-5. In germline, CDR1 is SGHRS, CDR2 YFSETQ. This CDR3 comprises 14 residues. CDR3 residues: CASSLRQTQETQYF.

This chain joins TRBV20-1 and TRBJ2-1; TCRdb gives TRBD2 as the D gene, but with no DNA this cannot be confirmed. This CDR3 has 17 residues. Germline V gene sequence: CDR1 DFQATT, CDR2 SNEGSKA (reference sequence). The CDR3 region is CSASTTSGGSSYNEQFF.

This chain links TRBV5-1 with TRBJ2-3; the D gene TCRdb calls, TRBD1, cannot be checked with no DNA. This CDR3 comprises 16 residues. Germline values: CDR1 SGHRS, CDR2 YFSETQ. CDR3 sequence reads: CASSPPLKSSTDTQYF.

V gene TRBV6-2 or TRBV6-3 combines with J gene TRBJ2-7; TCRdb's D call of TRBD1 is untestable without DNA. The CDR3 contains 13 residues. From germline, CDR1 is MNHEY and CDR2 SVGEGT. CDR3: CASSYHRGVEQYF.

The rearrangement links TRBV12-3 or TRBV12-4 to TRBJ1-3. The length of the CDR3 is 16 residues. CDR3 loop: CASRKIRQVVGNTIYF.